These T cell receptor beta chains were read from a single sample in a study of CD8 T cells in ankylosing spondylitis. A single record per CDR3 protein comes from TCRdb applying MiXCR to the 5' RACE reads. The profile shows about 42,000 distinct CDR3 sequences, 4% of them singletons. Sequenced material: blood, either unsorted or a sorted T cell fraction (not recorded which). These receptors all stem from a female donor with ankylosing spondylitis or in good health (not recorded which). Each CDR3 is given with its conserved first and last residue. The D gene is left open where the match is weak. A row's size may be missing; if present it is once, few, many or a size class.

TGTGCCAGCAGCGGAGACCTCAGGGCTGAAAAACTGTTTTTT,CASSGDLRAEKLFF,TRBJ1-4,TRBV9,NA,many
TGTGCCAGCAGCGTGACCCTCCCCGACGTAGGACAGGGGGCTATCGGGGAGCTGTTTTTT,CASSVTLPDVGQGAIGELFF,TRBJ2-2,TRBV9,TRBD1,many
TGTGCCGCCGGCAGAGACTCTGGAAACACCATATATTTT,CAAGRDSGNTIYF,TRBJ1-3,TRBV3-1,NA,many
TGTGCCAGCAGCGTAACACAGGAGGGTGAAAAACTGTTTTTT,CASSVTQEGEKLFF,TRBJ1-4,TRBV9,NA,many
TGTGCCAGCAGCGTTCTTGCAGACACTGAAGCTTTCTTT,CASSVLADTEAFF,TRBJ1-1,TRBV9,NA,many
TGTGCCAGCAGCGTGGGAGCCAGGGGGCGTAATAATGAAAAACTGTTTTTT,CASSVGARGRNNEKLFF,TRBJ1-4,TRBV9,TRBD1,many
TGTGCCAGCAGCCCTAGTCCGGGCTACGAGCAGTACTTC,CASSPSPGYEQYF,TRBJ2-7,TRBV9,NA,many
TGTGCCAGCAGCCCGACAGAGAGCTCCTACGAGCAGTACTTC,CASSPTESSYEQYF,TRBJ2-7,TRBV9,NA,many
TGTGCCAGCAGCGCTGACAGGTTTTTCGATACGCAGTATTTT,CASSADRFFDTQYF,TRBJ2-3,TRBV9,NA,many
TGTGCCAGCAGCGTAGTCTGGACAGGGGGAAGAGGTGAGCAGTTCTTC,CASSVVWTGGRGEQFF,TRBJ2-1,TRBV9,TRBD1,many
TGTGCCAGCAGCGCAATTACAAGCACTGAAGCTTTCTTT,CASSAITSTEAFF,TRBJ1-1,TRBV9,NA,many
TGTGCCAGCAGCGGGACAGGGCAGTTCCCGGGTGAGCAGTTCTTC,CASSGTGQFPGEQFF,TRBJ2-1,TRBV9,TRBD1,many
TGTGCCAGCAGCGTTAAAGGGATGGCTACTGAAGCTTTCTTT,CASSVKGMATEAFF,TRBJ1-1,TRBV9,NA,many
TGTGCCAGCAGCGTACAGGCAGACTACGAGCAGTACTTC,CASSVQADYEQYF,TRBJ2-7,TRBV9,NA,few
TGTGCCAGCAGCGTAGACCCAGGGGGCCACAACTATGGCTACACCTTC,CASSVDPGGHNYGYTF,TRBJ1-2,TRBV9,TRBD1,many
TGTGCCAGCAGCGCACTAGGACAGGCGTGGGGAGGCTACACCTTC,CASSALGQAWGGYTF,TRBJ1-2,TRBV9,TRBD1,many
TGTGCCAGCAGCGCGAGCGGGACTAGCGGAATAGATACGCAGTATTTT,CASSASGTSGIDTQYF,TRBJ2-3,TRBV9,TRBD2,many
TGTGCCAGCAGCGCCCTCGGGGGCAGGGAGGGAGAGCAGTACTTC,CASSALGGREGEQYF,TRBJ2-7,TRBV9,NA,many
TGTGCCAGCAATCCGGGACAGGGATCTGGCTACACCTTC,CASNPGQGSGYTF,TRBJ1-2,TRBV9,TRBD1,many
TGTGCTAGCAGCTTAGACGACCCGGGATCTTATGGCTACACCTTC,CASSLDDPGSYGYTF,TRBJ1-2,TRBV7-7,NA,many
TGTGCCAGCAGCGTAATCGCAACTAATGAAAAACTGTTTTTT,CASSVIATNEKLFF,TRBJ1-4,TRBV9,NA,many
TGTGCCAGCAACCCGGACAGGGAGGAGGAGACCCAGTACTTC,CASNPDREEETQYF,TRBJ2-5,TRBV9,TRBD1,NA